The next 27 T cell receptor beta chains were all read from a single sample in a study of T cells in pancreatic ductal adenocarcinoma. Sequencing used immunoSEQ multiplex PCR; TCRdb keeps in-frame clones, though not all of them. Seen here are 16,000 or so clones, about 90% observed once, and the top ten hold approximately 17%. Selected pancreatic ductal adenocarcinoma patients had undergone surgery without neoadjuvant therapy. Specimen: PBMCs. The receptors were gathered from a human donor with pancreatic ductal adenocarcinoma.

This clone was detected once. The chain carries TRBV6-5 and TRBJ1-4; 12 bases fit TRBD1. The germline gives CDR1 MNHEY, CDR2 SVGAGI. The CDR3 is 16 residues long. Unmatched junction bases numbered 4, after V lost 0 bases and J lost 8 bases. CDR3 DNA: TGTGCCAGCAGTTACTCGATAGGGACAGGGGGCGAAAAACTGTTTTTT. Its protein product is CASSYSIGTGGEKLFF.

The DNA for the CDR3 is TGTGCCAGCAGCTTAAGGGACAGACTGAACACTGAAGCTTTCTTT. This gives the protein CASSLRDRLNTEAFF. The chain uses TRBV5-6 and TRBJ1-1; 7 bases map to TRBD1. V trimming: 2 bases; J trimming: 0 bases; junction bases outside the gene matches: 4. Germline-derived CDR1 and CDR2 are SGHDT and YYEEEE. This CDR3 region has 15 residues.

The chain carries TRBV7-9 and TRBJ1-2; D gene uncertain. Deletions cut 1 base from V and 8 bases from J, with 20 bases between. Germline values: CDR1 SEHNR, CDR2 FQNEAQ (reference sequence). The CDR3 is 16 residues long. The CDR3 sequence: CASSLGRPGRGLGYTF. Written as DNA, the CDR3 is TGTGCCAGCAGCTTAGGGAGACCCGGAAGAGGTCTCGGCTACACCTTC.

The chain recombines TRBV28 with TRBJ1-2, with TRBD1 identical over 9 bases. Unmatched junction bases numbered 4, after V lost 6 bases and J lost 2 bases. This CDR3 spans 14 amino acids. CDR1 is MDHEN and CDR2 is SYDVKM in the germline V gene. In DNA, the CDR3 is TGTGCCAGCAGACAGACAGGGGGGAACTATGGCTACACCTTC. It is translated as CASRQTGGNYGYTF.

The CDR3 sequence: CASSPSGHPSYEQYF. The CDR3 nucleotides are TGTGCCAGCTCACCCTCGGGACACCCCTCCTACGAGCAGTACTTC. V usage is TRBV18 and J usage is TRBJ2-7; perhaps TRBD1 as D (6 bases). Germline values: CDR1 KGHSH, CDR2 LQKENI. Trimming stripped 3 bases from V and 0 bases from J, with 12 bases between. This CDR3 is built from 15 residues.

Written as DNA, the CDR3 is TGCGCCAGCAGCTTCTCGGGACAGGTGAGCTCCTACGAGCAGTACTTC. Amino acid sequence: CASSFSGQVSSYEQYF. This rearrangement joins TRBV5-1 to TRBJ2-7; 8 bases fit TRBD1. The germline gives CDR1 SGHRS, CDR2 YFSETQ. The V and J ends lost 2 bases and 0 bases, in that order; junction bases with no gene match: 7. The CDR3 sequence is 16 residues long.

This chain links TRBV19 with TRBJ1-5; 8 bases match TRBD1. Germline lookup yields CDR1 LNHDA and CDR2 SQIVND (reference sequence). This CDR3 has 16 residues. V shed 6 bases and J 1 base; nucleotides not matched to a gene: 8. CDR3 in DNA: TGTGCCAGTAGGGATAGGACAGGGTACAGCAATCAGCCCCAGCATTTT. This encodes CASRDRTGYSNQPQHF.

The V call is TRBV19, the J call TRBJ2-1, with TRBD1 matching over 8 bases. This CDR3 has 19 residues. The V and J ends lost 3 bases and 0 bases, in that order; junction bases with no gene match: 13. Germline lookup yields CDR1 LNHDA and CDR2 SQIVND (reference sequence). The CDR3 nucleotides read TGTGCCAGTAGTATTGACGGCAGGGGGCCACTCAGCTCCTACAATGAGCAGTTCTTC. As protein: CASSIDGRGPLSSYNEQFF.

V and J are TRBV5-4 and TRBJ2-5, with 7 bases matching TRBD1. The CDR3 extends over 18 amino acids. CDR1 and CDR2 (germline): SGHNT, YYREEE (reference sequence). V lost 0 bases to trimming and J lost 0 bases; unmatched junction nucleotides: 11. The CDR3 bases are TGTGCCAGCAGCTTGGGGGCACACAGGGGAAGGTACCAAGAGACCCAGTACTTC. It specifies CASSLGAHRGRYQETQYF. Supplemented by reference TRBV5-4 and TRBJ2-5, the full variable domain reads ETGVTQSPTHLIKTRGQQVTLRCSSQSGHNTVSWYQQALGQGPQFIFQYYREEENGRGNFPPRFSGLQFPNYSSELNVNALELDDSALYLCASSLGAHRGRYQETQYFGPGTRLLVL.

V is TRBV12-5 and J is TRBJ2-1; 7 bases are shared with TRBD1. The J segment lost 10 bases and the V segment lost 0 bases, leaving 9 bases of the junction unmatched. CDR1 is LGHNT, CDR2 FRNRAP, per germline. This CDR3 region has 15 residues. CDR3 region: CASGLVTGAALEQFF. In DNA form, the CDR3 reads TGTGCTAGTGGTTTGGTAACAGGGGCGGCTCTCGAGCAGTTCTTC.

This chain links TRBV29-1 with TRBJ2-2; 10 positions agree with TRBD1. The CDR3 extends over 15 amino acids. The germline CDR1 and CDR2 sequences are SQVTM and ANQGSEA. Trimming removed 6 bases from V and 7 bases from J; junction bases left unmatched: 11. DNA for the CDR3: TGCAGCGTCCATAGGAGCGACAGGGGGCGCGGGGAGCTGTTTTTT. Amino acid sequence: CSVHRSDRGRGELFF.

The chain couples TRBV9 to TRBJ1-1; possible D gene TRBD1, 5 bases. Trimming left V 0 bases short and J 1 base short, with 10 bases between. CDR1 is SGDLS and CDR2 is YYNGEE in the germline V gene. This CDR3 has 15 residues. The CDR3 is CASSVEGSRNTEAFF. The CDR3 DNA sequence: TGTGCCAGCAGCGTAGAGGGGTCCCGGAACACTGAAGCTTTCTTT.

V usage is TRBV4-1 and J usage is TRBJ2-3; 14 bases match TRBD2. The CDR3 is made up of 17 amino acids. V lost 3 bases, J lost 6 bases, and 8 bases stayed unmatched. Per germline, CDR1 MGHRA and CDR2 YSYEKL. The CDR3 sequence: CASSQPRLAGGLDTQYF. CDR3 bases: TGCGCCAGCAGCCAGCCCCGACTAGCGGGGGGGCTGGATACGCAGTATTTT.

The chain employs TRBV11-2 and TRBJ2-5; TRBD2 matches 9 bases. Trimming at V came to 3 bases and at J to 2 bases, leaving 4 bases not matched to a gene. Germline V gives CDR1 SGHAT, CDR2 FQNNGV. The CDR3 is 15 amino acids. The CDR3 nucleotides read TGTGCCAGCAGCTTGGTCCTAGCGGGACAAGAGACCCAGTACTTC. The encoded protein is CASSLVLAGQETQYF. Filled out from reference TRBV11-2 and TRBJ2-5, the complete variable domain reads EAGVAQSPRYKIIEKRQSVAFWCNPISGHATLYWYQQILGQGPKLLIQFQNNGVVDDSQLPKDRFSAERLKGVDSTLKIQPAKLEDSAVYLCASSLVLAGQETQYFGPGTRLLVL.

This chain connects TRBV11-2 to TRBJ1-4; TRBD1 is a possible D gene (6 bases). Germline CDR1 is SGHAT and CDR2 is FQNNGV. Trimming took 11 bases from V and 5 from J, leaving 21 bases between them. CDR3 length: 15 amino acids. CDR3 coding DNA: TGTGCCGGACTAGGGGGGAGTAGGGGGAATGAAAAACTGTTTTTT. Protein sequence: CAGLGGSRGNEKLFF.

This chain joins TRBV6-5 and TRBJ2-7; D is perhaps TRBD1 or TRBD2 (5 bases each). Germline assignment: CDR1 MNHEY and CDR2 SVGAGI. V dropped 0 bases and J dropped 3 bases, with 9 bases sitting between them. The CDR3 has 14 residues. The CDR3, as DNA: TGTGCCAGCAGTTACTCTGCAGGGAGCTACGAGCAGTACTTC. This gives the protein CASSYSAGSYEQYF.

This chain joins TRBV29-1 and TRBJ1-1, with 10 bases lining up with TRBD1. CDR1 SQVTM and CDR2 ANQGSEA come from the germline V gene. V shed 7 bases, J shed 6 bases, and the junction held 11 bases outside the gene matches. This CDR3 is 14 amino acids long. CDR3 sequence: CSARGGQGISEAFF. For the CDR3, the DNA is TGCAGCGCTCGAGGGGGACAGGGGATCTCTGAAGCTTTCTTT.

The chain recombines TRBV7-3 with TRBJ1-2; 12 bases align to TRBD1. V shed 0 bases, J shed 7 bases, and the junction held 9 bases outside the gene matches. The CDR3 runs 17 residues. Germline loops: CDR1 SGHTA, CDR2 FQGTGA. In DNA form, the CDR3 reads TGTGCCAGCAGCTTAACCCCGGGACAGGGGGCTTTTAGTGGCTACACCTTC. Its protein product is CASSLTPGQGAFSGYTF.

V and J are TRBV10-1 and TRBJ2-3; 12 bases match TRBD1. J was trimmed by 0 bases and V by 3 bases; bases with no gene match: 16. The CDR3 length is 21 residues. CDR1 is WNHNN, CDR2 SYGVQD, per germline (reference sequence). The CDR3 sequence: CASSDHNPRDRGLTSTDTQYF. The CDR3, as DNA: TGCGCCAGCAGTGACCACAACCCCCGGGACAGGGGGCTGACTAGCACAGATACGCAGTATTTT.

This chain connects TRBV25-1 to TRBJ1-2, with D possibly being TRBD1 (6 bases). Trimming pared 4 bases from V and 7 bases from J, leaving 13 bases between. Germline V gene lookup returns CDR1 MGHDK and CDR2 SYGVNS. This CDR3 has 13 amino acids. This CDR3 is CASSGWGAGGYTF. The CDR3 nucleotides are TGTGCCAGCAGTGGGTGGGGGGCAGGTGGCTACACCTTC.

V usage is TRBV7-9 and J usage is TRBJ1-4; D is uncertain. Trimming left V 5 bases short and J 8 bases short, with 18 bases between. The germline gives CDR1 SEHNR, CDR2 FQNEAQ (reference sequence). This CDR3 comprises 15 residues. The CDR3 nucleotides read TGTGCCAGCAGCACCCCCCGAATTATGTGGGAAAAACTGTTTTTT. Translated: CASSTPRIMWEKLFF. Based on the CDR3 plus reference TRBV7-9 and TRBJ1-4, the full variable domain is DTGVSQNPRHKITKRGQNVTFRCDPISEHNRLYWYRQTLGQGPEFLTYFQNEAQLEKSRLLSDRFSAERPKGSFSTLEIQRTEQGDSAMYLCASSTPRIMWEKLFFGSGTQLSVL.

The rearrangement joins TRBV27 to TRBJ1-2; D is undetermined. CDR1 is MNHEY and CDR2 is SMNVEV in the germline V gene (reference sequence). CDR3 length: 13 residues. V lost 4 bases, J lost 6 bases, and 12 bases lay in between. In nucleotides, the CDR3 is TGTGCCAGCAGTTCCAGATCAAACCATGGCTACACCTTC. Its protein is CASSSRSNHGYTF.

V usage is TRBV27 and J usage is TRBJ2-2, with TRBD1 matching over 12 bases. Germline loops: CDR1 MNHEY, CDR2 SMNVEV (reference sequence). CDR3 length: 18 amino acids. Trimming removed 3 bases from V and 0 bases from J; junction bases left unmatched: 5. The CDR3 DNA reads as TGTGCCAGCAGTTTCCCCGGGACAGGGGGCCCGAACACCGGGGAGCTGTTTTTT. Encoded protein: CASSFPGTGGPNTGELFF.

The V call is TRBV19, the J call TRBJ1-1, with D perhaps TRBD1 (6 bases). V was shortened by 0 bases and J by 0 bases, with 14 bases between the two germline ends. Germline V gene sequence: CDR1 LNHDA, CDR2 SQIVND (reference sequence). This CDR3 is 17 amino acids long. The CDR3, as DNA: TGTGCCAGTAGTATAGATTGGGCAGGGGCCATGAACACTGAAGCTTTCTTT. Translation: CASSIDWAGAMNTEAFF.

The rearrangement links TRBV5-1 to TRBJ2-5; D call uncertain. Germline CDR1 SGHRS, CDR2 YFSETQ. Trimming took 5 bases from V and 1 from J, leaving 9 bases between them. The CDR3 extends over 13 amino acids. This CDR3 is CASRLTLQETQYF. CDR3 in DNA: TGCGCCAGCAGACTAACCCTCCAAGAGACCCAGTACTTC.

The chain is built from TRBV14 and TRBJ2-7; TRBD1 aligns across 7 bases. The CDR3 has 15 residues. With V trimmed by 2 bases and J by 0 bases, 4 bases remained unmatched. Germline V CDR1 and CDR2: SGHDN, FVKESK. CDR3 in DNA: TGTGCCAGCAGCCAAACCGGGACAGCCTCCTACGAGCAGTACTTC. Its protein product is CASSQTGTASYEQYF.

This chain links TRBV30 with TRBJ2-7; D not certain. This CDR3 has 13 residues. CDR1 and CDR2 from the germline V gene are GTSNPN and SVGIG (reference sequence). Between the trimmed V and J ends, which lost 0 bases and 5 bases, there was a span of 11 bases. As DNA, the CDR3 is TGTGCCTGGAGTGTACGTTCTTTCGACGAGCAGTACTTC. As protein: CAWSVRSFDEQYF.